The 28 T cell receptor beta chains below were found in one sample sequenced in a study of shared clonotypes between healthy human individuals. Measured with immunoSEQ multiplex PCR; TCRdb has only the in-frame clones, and not every one. The sample includes more than 150,000 clones, over 80% of them seen just once. Sequencing input: naive CD4+ T cells sorted from blood. Subset specified: CD45RA+ positively selected. Source of these receptors: a woman in her twenties or thirties in good health.

The V gene is TRBV30, the J gene TRBJ1-1, with D maybe TRBD1 (6 bases). The CDR3 runs to 14 residues. The germline gives CDR1 GTSNPN, CDR2 SVGIG (reference sequence). V gave up 3 bases and J gave up 1 base, with 12 bases separating them. CDR3: CAWRIGGKNTEAFF. The DNA of the CDR3 is TGTGCCTGGAGAATTGGGGGCAAGAACACTGAAGCTTTCTTT.

V usage is TRBV7-9 and J usage is TRBJ1-3; D gene unclear. The CDR3 is 15 residues long. The germline gives CDR1 SEHNR, CDR2 FQNEAQ (reference sequence). V shed 6 bases and J shed 0 bases, with 12 bases lying between them. The CDR3 loop is CASSQTWVSGNTIYF. DNA for the CDR3: TGTGCCAGCAGTCAAACATGGGTCTCTGGAAACACCATATATTTT.

This rearrangement joins TRBV18 to TRBJ2-7, with TRBD1 matching 7 bases. J gave up 0 bases and V 4 bases, and 3 bases lay outside the gene matches. In germline, CDR1 is KGHSH, CDR2 LQKENI. The CDR3 contains 14 residues. The CDR3 DNA follows: TGTGCCAGCTCACGGGGACAGAGCTCCTACGAGCAGTACTTC. Translation gives CASSRGQSSYEQYF.

V and J are TRBV7-2 and TRBJ2-3; D perhaps matches TRBD2 (5 bases). CDR1 and CDR2 (germline): SGHTA, FQGNSA. The CDR3 sequence is 14 residues long. With 0 bases removed from V and 5 bases from J, the gap between germline ends came to 9 bases. The CDR3 sequence: CASSLAGVGDTQYF. CDR3 in DNA: TGTGCCAGCAGCTTAGCGGGAGTGGGAGATACGCAGTATTTT.

A single count supports this clone. The chain has TRBV27 and TRBJ2-3; 8 nucleotides match TRBD1. V lost 7 bases, J lost 1 base, and 4 bases stayed unmatched. Germline V lookup: CDR1 MNHEY, CDR2 SMNVEV (reference sequence). The CDR3 spans 14 residues. The CDR3 reads CASNRGQGTDTQYF. The CDR3 nucleotides are TGTGCCAGCAATAGGGGACAGGGCACAGATACGCAGTATTTT.

This sequence joins TRBV5-1 and TRBJ2-5; D unresolved. Per germline, CDR1 SGHRS and CDR2 YFSETQ. V dropped 0 bases and J dropped 5 bases, with 8 bases sitting between them. The CDR3 has 13 residues. The DNA for the CDR3 is TGCGCCAGCAGCTTGGGGGCCGGGGAGACCCAGTACTTC. It is translated as CASSLGAGETQYF.

The CDR3 protein is CASSFPRGVGQPQHF. CDR3 DNA sequence: TGTGCCAGCAGTTTTCCCCGCGGGGTGGGTCAGCCCCAGCATTTT. V and J are TRBV28 and TRBJ1-5, with D uncertain. The germline V gene encodes CDR1 MDHEN and CDR2 SYDVKM. The CDR3 extends over 15 amino acids. The V end lost 3 bases, the J end lost 6 bases, and 15 bases lay between the germline ends.

This sequence joins TRBV11-2 and TRBJ2-7, with TRBD2 matching over 10 bases. CDR1 and CDR2 (germline): SGHAT, FQNNGV. This CDR3 is 15 amino acids long. Trimming took 1 base from V and 4 from J; bases not matched to a gene: 4. CDR3 loop: CASSLVGLAKYEQYF. The CDR3 coding sequence is TGTGCCAGCAGCTTAGTGGGACTAGCGAAATACGAGCAGTACTTC.

Regarding this clone: The same CDR3 is also encoded by other DNA sequences in this sample. The chain uses TRBV18 and TRBJ2-5, with D possibly TRBD2 on 5 matching bases. The J call may be in error: the DNA end matches TRBJ2-7 better. The CDR3 extends over 12 amino acids. The germline gives CDR1 KGHSH, CDR2 LQKENI. CDR3 nucleotide sequence: TGTGCCAGCTCACCAGGGAGAGACGAGCAGTACTTC. Encoded protein: CASSPGRDEQYF.

As to this clone: One junction end disagrees with the germline gene, perhaps due to a read error. The rearrangement uses TRBV5-4 and TRBJ1-1; TRBD1 might be the D (5 bases). The CDR3 is made up of 14 amino acids. Per the germline V gene, CDR1 is SGHNT and CDR2 is YYREEE (reference sequence). CDR3 sequence reads: CASSLAGMKTEAFF. The CDR3 DNA reads as TGTGCCAGCAGCTTGGCAGGGATGAAGACTGAAGCTTTCTTT.

The chain couples TRBV5-1 to TRBJ2-7; 10 bases agree with TRBD2. Germline V gene lookup returns CDR1 SGHRS and CDR2 YFSETQ. The CDR3 totals 16 residues. V shed 0 bases, J shed 0 bases, and the junction held 3 bases outside the gene matches. DNA for the CDR3: TGCGCCAGCAGCTTGGGCCCTAGCGGGAGCTCCTACGAGCAGTACTTC. Amino acids: CASSLGPSGSSYEQYF.

The J gene is TRBJ1-1, the V gene TRBV19; D is uncertain. CDR1 and CDR2 from the germline V gene are LNHDA and SQIVND (reference sequence). Trimming took off 6 bases at V and 0 bases at J, with 11 bases between the two ends. This CDR3 is 14 amino acids long. The CDR3 is CASSYRDLNTEAFF. The CDR3 bases are TGTGCCAGTAGCTACAGAGACCTGAACACTGAAGCTTTCTTT.

Worth noting for this clone: The sample has other DNA sequences that encode this CDR3 too. The CDR3 DNA reads TGTGCCAGCAGCAATAACCCGCGCAGGAACGAGCAGTACTTC. Protein: CASSNNPRRNEQYF. The rearrangement joins TRBV28 to TRBJ2-7; D unresolved. This CDR3 is built from 14 residues. Germline CDR1 is MDHEN and CDR2 is SYDVKM. Trimming left V 6 bases short and J 5 bases short, with 17 bases between.

The chain combines TRBV5-1 with TRBJ1-4; no firm D call. Germline CDR1 and CDR2: SGHRS and YFSETQ. The CDR3 runs to 15 residues. V gave up 0 bases and J gave up 0 bases, with 6 bases separating them. This CDR3 reads CASSLGQPTNEKLFF. CDR3 DNA: TGCGCCAGCAGCTTGGGCCAGCCAACTAATGAAAAACTGTTTTTT.

V and J are TRBV10-3 and TRBJ1-2; the D gene is possibly TRBD1 (5 bases). CDR3 length: 15 residues. In germline, CDR1 is ENHRY, CDR2 SYGVKD. V was pared by 6 bases and J by 1 base, with 15 bases between. Here the CDR3 reads CAIRQTHRINYGYTF. DNA of the CDR3: TGTGCCATCAGGCAGACTCACAGGATTAACTATGGCTACACCTTC.

The V gene is TRBV7-2, the J gene TRBJ2-1; D uncertain. Germline V lookup: CDR1 SGHTA, CDR2 FQGNSA. V lost 2 bases to trimming and J lost 6 bases, with 17 bases between them. CDR3 length: 16 amino acids. The DNA of the CDR3 is TGTGCCAGCAGCTTAAACTACCCTCTCTCTCGCAATGAGCAGTTCTTC. It is translated as CASSLNYPLSRNEQFF. Full variable domain (missing parts from reference TRBV7-2 and TRBJ2-1): GAGVSQSPSNKVTEKGKDVELRCDPISGHTALYWYRQSLGQGLEFLIYFQGNSAPDKSGLPSDRFSAERTGGSVSTLTIQRTQQEDSAVYLCASSLNYPLSRNEQFFGPGTRLTVL.

Only one count was recorded for this clone. The DNA of the CDR3 is TGTGCCAGCAGTTCTTCTCCATTTTGGCCCCCCGGGGCTTTCTTT. This translates into CASSSSPFWPPGAFF. This chain joins TRBV28 and TRBJ1-1; D is uncertain. Germline V lookup: CDR1 MDHEN, CDR2 SYDVKM. The V end was cut by 4 bases, the J end by 11 bases, with 23 bases between. The CDR3 runs 15 residues.

The chain carries TRBV10-3 and TRBJ2-5; D is possibly TRBD1 (5 bases). CDR3 length: 13 amino acids. V lost 6 bases to trimming and J lost 2 bases, with 10 bases between them. Germline V lookup: CDR1 ENHRY, CDR2 SYGVKD. The CDR3 DNA follows: TGTGCCATCAGCCGACAGAGTCAAGAGACCCAGTACTTC. Protein product: CAISRQSQETQYF.

Only a few counts were recorded for this clone. The chain employs TRBV6-5 and TRBJ1-3; a possible D gene is TRBD1 (5 bases). This CDR3 is 15 amino acids long. Germline V gene sequence: CDR1 MNHEY, CDR2 SVGAGI. Trimming left V 8 bases short and J 0 bases short, with 14 bases between. CDR3 protein: CASVGDPTSGNTIYF. The CDR3 DNA reads as TGTGCCAGCGTAGGGGACCCAACCTCTGGAAACACCATATATTTT.

The chain recombines TRBV28 with TRBJ1-1, with D possibly being TRBD1 (6 bases). V gave up 5 bases and J gave up 6 bases, with 19 bases separating them. The CDR3 spans 15 residues. Per the germline V gene, CDR1 is MDHEN and CDR2 is SYDVKM. The chain's CDR3 is CASSLLVRGRSEAFF. CDR3 sequence (DNA): TGTGCCAGCAGTCTGCTTGTTCGGGGGCGGTCTGAAGCTTTCTTT. The whole variable domain, filled in from reference TRBV28 and TRBJ1-1, reads DVKVTQSSRYLVKRTGEKVFLECVQDMDHENMFWYRQDPGLGLRLIYFSYDVKMKEKGDIPEGYSVSREKKERFSLILESASTNQTSMYLCASSLLVRGRSEAFFGQGTRLTVV.

This clone was picked up one time. This rearrangement joins TRBV2 to TRBJ1-1, with TRBD1 identical over 7 bases. J gave up 11 bases and V 3 bases, and 6 bases lay outside the gene matches. This CDR3 is 12 amino acids long. CDR1 is SNHLY, CDR2 FYNNEI, per germline. The CDR3 sequence is CASSESGGPAFF. As DNA, the CDR3 is TGTGCCAGCAGTGAGTCAGGGGGTCCGGCTTTCTTT.

This clone showed up just once. The chain recombines TRBV9 with TRBJ2-7; 7 bases align to TRBD1. The V gene's germline CDR1 is SGDLS and CDR2 YYNGEE. This CDR3 region has 15 residues. With V trimmed by 0 bases and J by 3 bases, 6 bases remained unmatched. The CDR3 protein is CASSVGTGDVYEQYF. The CDR3 region has the DNA TGTGCCAGCAGCGTAGGAACAGGGGACGTCTACGAGCAGTACTTC. The full variable domain, rest sourced from reference TRBV9 and TRBJ2-7, is DSGVTQTPKHLITATGQRVTLRCSPRSGDLSVYWYQQSLDQGLQFLIQYYNGEERAKGNILERFSAQQFPDLHSELNLSSLELGDSALYFCASSVGTGDVYEQYFGPGTRLTVT.

Here the CDR3 DNA reads TGTGCCAGCAGCCCACATAGCGGTGCCGGCTACGAGCAGTACTTC. Protein: CASSPHSGAGYEQYF. This rearrangement joins TRBV11-2 to TRBJ2-7, with TRBD2 as a possible D gene (6 bases). CDR3 size: 15 residues. Deletions cut 5 bases from V and 3 bases from J, with 17 bases between. CDR1 is SGHAT and CDR2 is FQNNGV in the germline V gene.

The chain uses TRBV21-1 and TRBJ1-1. TRBV21-1 is reported as a pseudogene. This CDR3 is built from 14 residues. The DNA of the CDR3 is TGTGCCAGCAGCTCCCCGCCCGGGAAGACTGAAGCTTTCTTT. Translation gives CASSSPPGKTEAFF.

The J gene is TRBJ2-7, the V gene TRBV6-1, with TRBD2 identical over 12 bases. The germline gives CDR1 MNHNS, CDR2 SASEGT. After removal of 4 bases from V and 4 bases from J, the junction contained 2 bases not matched to a gene. The CDR3 loop spans 14 amino acids. CDR3 amino acids: CASSAGLAGYEQYF. DNA for the CDR3: TGTGCCAGCAGTGCTGGACTAGCGGGATACGAGCAGTACTTC.

J is TRBJ2-7 and V is TRBV5-1; D remains ambiguous. The CDR3 runs to 15 residues. Per germline, CDR1 SGHRS and CDR2 YFSETQ. The V end lost 0 bases, the J end lost 2 bases, and 12 bases lay between the germline ends. The CDR3 reads CASSLAPARPYEQYF. CDR3 DNA: TGCGCCAGCAGCTTGGCCCCAGCCCGCCCCTACGAGCAGTACTTC.

J is TRBJ2-7 and V is TRBV7-8; TRBD2 matches 11 bases. The germline CDR1 and CDR2 sequences are SGHVS and FQNEAQ. The CDR3 extends over 17 amino acids. Losses at the gene ends were 4 bases for V and 5 bases for J; bases not matched to a gene: 13. CDR3 coding DNA: TGTGCCAGCAGCTCGTTTACCGGGACTAGCGGCATCGACGAGCAGTACTTC. This gives the protein CASSSFTGTSGIDEQYF.

V and J are TRBV28 and TRBJ2-3; no clear D gene. The length of the CDR3 is 14 residues. Germline CDR1 is MDHEN and CDR2 is SYDVKM. Trimming left V 2 bases short and J 3 bases short, with 9 bases between. CDR3 in DNA: TGTGCCAGCAGTTTACGGTCTAGAACAGATACGCAGTATTTT. Protein: CASSLRSRTDTQYF.